One and the same sample provided the 12 T cell receptor beta chains below, sequenced in a study of tissue T cells after allogeneic stem cell transplantation. Assay: immunoSEQ multiplex PCR; the TCRdb copy retains only in-frame clones and omits some. Of about 26,000 clones listed, roughly nine tenths were seen once; the top ten hold roughly 2%. The specimen comprised blood, sampled before transplantation. The source is an older male donor who later had graft-versus-host disease after an allogeneic stem cell transplant.

The V gene is TRBV5-6, the J gene TRBJ1-4, with D perhaps matching TRBD1 (5 bases). The CDR3 runs to 14 residues. Germline V CDR1 and CDR2: SGHDT, YYEEEE. V lost 0 bases to trimming and J lost 7 bases, with 10 bases between them. The CDR3 here is CASSLGKRGEKLFF. DNA of the CDR3: TGTGCCAGCAGCTTGGGAAAAAGGGGTGAAAAACTGTTTTTT.

DNA for the CDR3: TGTGCCAGCAGCTTGGAATCCCACCGGGGCAATGAGCAGTTCTTC. Its protein is CASSLESHRGNEQFF. The chain has TRBV5-4 and TRBJ2-1; TRBD2 is a possible D gene (5 bases). V gave up 0 bases and J gave up 6 bases, with 13 bases separating them. Germline lookup yields CDR1 SGHNT and CDR2 YYREEE (reference sequence). This CDR3 is built from 15 residues. The variable domain in full, with the rest retrieved from reference TRBV5-4 and TRBJ2-1, is ETGVTQSPTHLIKTRGQQVTLRCSSQSGHNTVSWYQQALGQGPQFIFQYYREEENGRGNFPPRFSGLQFPNYSSELNVNALELDDSALYLCASSLESHRGNEQFFGPGTRLTVL.

The chain couples TRBV3-1 (or the pseudogene TRBV3-2) to TRBJ1-5; D not certain. This CDR3 spans 13 amino acids. The ends were cut back, 1 base at V and 1 base at J, with 2 bases in the middle. Germline values: CDR1 LGHDT, CDR2 YNNKEL (reference sequence). In DNA, the CDR3 is TGTGCCAGCAGCCAAGCCAGCAATCAGCCCCAGCATTTT. Amino acid sequence: CASSQASNQPQHF.

This chain connects TRBV6-5 to TRBJ2-7; tentative D call: TRBD1 (6 bases). Germline loops: CDR1 MNHEY, CDR2 SVGAGI. Deletions cut 5 bases from V and 5 bases from J, with 16 bases between. This CDR3 has 14 residues. The CDR3 here is CASSPTVQGNEQYF. For the CDR3, the DNA is TGTGCCAGCAGTCCTACGGTACAGGGAAACGAGCAGTACTTC.

V gene TRBV7-8 combines with J gene TRBJ1-6, with D unclear. Trimming took off 1 base at V and 9 bases at J, with 7 bases between the two ends. This CDR3 has 13 residues. CDR1 and CDR2 from the germline V gene are SGHVS and FQNEAQ. The CDR3 DNA follows: TGTGCCAGCAGCTTAGATAGGGTTTCACCCCTCCACTTT. This codes for CASSLDRVSPLHF.

V usage is TRBV6-5 and J usage is TRBJ1-6, with D tentatively TRBD1 (6 bases). CDR1 MNHEY and CDR2 SVGAGI come from the germline V gene. The CDR3 length is 14 residues. The V gene lost 5 bases and the J gene lost 5 bases, with 10 bases spanning the gap. The CDR3 protein is CASSISGDNSPLHF. CDR3 nucleotide sequence: TGTGCCAGCAGTATATCAGGGGATAATTCACCCCTCCACTTT.

The genes are TRBV18 and TRBJ1-1; D is unclear. Germline lookup yields CDR1 KGHSH and CDR2 LQKENI. This CDR3 is 14 amino acids long. Trimming shortened V by 3 bases and J by 4 bases, and 12 bases separated the two germline ends. In DNA form, the CDR3 reads TGTGCCAGCTCACCTCAGCGAGAGGCCACTGAAGCTTTCTTT. Translated, it gives CASSPQREATEAFF.

This rearrangement joins TRBV19 to TRBJ1-3; D not certain. Trimming stripped 1 base from V and 0 bases from J, with 4 bases between. Germline V gene sequence: CDR1 LNHDA, CDR2 SQIVND (reference sequence). The CDR3 loop spans 14 amino acids. The CDR3 DNA is TGTGCCAGTAGTATAGGTATCTCTGGAAACACCATATATTTT. Its protein is CASSIGISGNTIYF.

The chain links TRBV27 to TRBJ2-5, with D hard to call. Germline CDR1 reads MNHEY; CDR2 reads SMNVEV (reference sequence). CDR3 length: 13 amino acids. Between the trimmed V and J ends, which lost 3 bases and 4 bases, there was a span of 9 bases. The CDR3 coding sequence is TGTGCCAGCAGTTTTACCGGAAGAGAGACCCAGTACTTC. Its protein product is CASSFTGRETQYF.

V usage is TRBV13 and J usage is TRBJ2-7; D uncertain. This CDR3 region has 11 residues. V dropped 0 bases and J dropped 6 bases, with 3 bases sitting between them. Germline CDR1 is PRHDT and CDR2 is FYEKMQ (reference sequence). CDR3 amino acids: CASSLGFEQYF. The CDR3 DNA reads as TGTGCCAGCAGCTTAGGGTTCGAGCAGTACTTC.

CDR3 in DNA: TGTGCCAGCAGCCAAGAGGGAGCCCTACATTCACCCCTCCACTTT. Translating gives CASSQEGALHSPLHF. The chain carries TRBV3-1 (or the pseudogene TRBV3-2) and TRBJ1-6; D is unresolved. The V and J ends lost 0 bases and 8 bases respectively, with 11 bases between them. Per the germline V gene, CDR1 is LGHDT and CDR2 is YNNKEL (reference sequence). There are 15 residues in the CDR3.

The CDR3, as DNA: TGTGCCAGCAGCCCGGACAGGGCCGGTGGAAACACCATATATTTT. Translated: CASSPDRAGGNTIYF. The chain has TRBV28 and TRBJ1-3; TRBD1 matches 8 bases. The CDR3 has 15 amino acids. Germline V lookup: CDR1 MDHEN, CDR2 SYDVKM. The ends lost 6 bases at V and 3 bases at J; junction bases unmatched: 7.